This T cell receptor (beta chain) was retrieved from a study of cytomegalovirus exposure and HLA in healthy donors. The study, taken as a whole, reports: It was assumed in the presence/absence analyses that sequencing depth was roughly uniform across donors. TCR association rates varied by HLA locus in a later analysis, with DRB1 highest and HLA-C lowest.

Germline CDR1 and CDR2: MDHEN and SYDVKM. The CDR3 covers 14 residues. V lost 5 bases, J lost 0 bases, and 3 bases stayed unmatched. Concerning this clone: Its antigen is still unknown.

In the PCR, 60 Vbeta and 13 Jbeta primers were used. Original processing notes: A later analysis tallied 80 million to 100 million unique TCR beta chains, 9.5 million to 14 million of them shared. The method was immunoSEQ multiplex PCR; TCRdb's version includes in-frame clones alone and lacks a portion of them. V, J and clone size are those of that table, while D and trimming were read from the DNA. There are 120,000 or so clones in the sample; under 80% occur only once, and roughly 11% lies in the top ten. V usage is TRBV28 and J usage is TRBJ2-7; 8 bases are shared with TRBD2. The sample consisted of PBMCs. The receptor's source is a woman aged 50 to 65 in good health and CMV-seropositive. CDR3 residues: CASSESGSSYEQYF. The CDR3 nucleotides read TGTGCCAGCAGTGAGAGCGGGAGCTCCTACGAGCAGTACTTC.